This T cell receptor (beta chain) was sequenced during a study of T cell repertoires in cytomegalovirus infection. This CDR3 has 14 residues. Germline-derived CDR1 and CDR2 are SEHNR and FQNEAQ (reference sequence). A single record per CDR3 protein comes from TCRdb applying MiXCR to the reads. The sample shows around 900,000 distinct CDR3 sequences, more than 25% of them seen only once. To note about this clonotype: Its antigen is unknown. This may be a read error: a much more frequent sequence differs by one nucleotide.

The TCR originated in a human donor in good health (CMV status not recorded). Some clones in this sample may be carry-over from other donors' samples. Here the sequenced sample was cultured CD8+ T cells from PBMCs, taken from culture after CMV antigen stimulation. This chain connects TRBV7-9 to TRBJ2-1, with D perhaps assigned TRBD1 or TRBD2 (5 bases each). CDR3 bases: TGTGCCAGTCAGCGGCAGGGTTCCTACAATGAGCGGTTCTTC. Protein product: CASQRQGSYNERFF.